This entry is about one TCR beta chain. The data originate from a study of blood T cell repertoires in COVID-19. CDR3 length: 20 residues. Per germline, CDR1 KGHSH and CDR2 LQKENI. V lost 1 base and J lost 1; bases outside the gene matches: 17. TCRdb's copy holds only in-frame clones and misses some; the assay was immunoSEQ multiplex PCR. Found here are some 140,000 clones, around nine tenths of them singletons; the top ten hold about 2.1%. Sequenced: peripheral blood. V gene TRBV18 combines with J gene TRBJ2-5; TRBD2 matches 8 bases. The receptor's source is a man aged 65 to 79 with active COVID-19. Here the CDR3 reads CASSPRSPSGGPVVQETQYF. The DNA for the CDR3 is TGTGCCAGCTCACCACGGTCTCCGTCGGGAGGGCCCGTGGTCCAAGAGACCCAGTACTTC.